This TCR beta chain came from a study of cytomegalovirus exposure and HLA in healthy donors. Study summary: Unique TCRs from HLA-typed donors, 65 million to 85 million of them, were held in an early data release. Study results and limitations: The study designated about 180 TCR beta chains cytomegalovirus-associated. Earlier results showed most TCR beta V segments being productive about 87% or about 30% of the time.

J gave up 4 bases and V 1 base, and 9 bases lay outside the gene matches. This CDR3 has 17 amino acids. CDR1 is MDHEN and CDR2 is SYDVKM in the germline V gene. Researchers ran the PCR with 60 Vbeta and 13 Jbeta primers. Produced via immunoSEQ multiplex PCR; TCRdb's table is partial and in-frame only. The data show 150,000 to 200,000 clones, with under 85% seen just once and less than 5% held by the top ten. Worth noting for this clone: Antigen specificity is unknown.

Specimen: PBMCs. The chain has TRBV28 and TRBJ2-7; 11 positions agree with TRBD2. The sequence came from a man between 50 and 59 years old in good health and CMV-seropositive. CDR3: CASSLSSGGIGGYEQYF. CDR3 nucleotide sequence: TGTGCCAGCAGTTTATCTAGCGGGGGGATTGGGGGTTACGAGCAGTACTTC.